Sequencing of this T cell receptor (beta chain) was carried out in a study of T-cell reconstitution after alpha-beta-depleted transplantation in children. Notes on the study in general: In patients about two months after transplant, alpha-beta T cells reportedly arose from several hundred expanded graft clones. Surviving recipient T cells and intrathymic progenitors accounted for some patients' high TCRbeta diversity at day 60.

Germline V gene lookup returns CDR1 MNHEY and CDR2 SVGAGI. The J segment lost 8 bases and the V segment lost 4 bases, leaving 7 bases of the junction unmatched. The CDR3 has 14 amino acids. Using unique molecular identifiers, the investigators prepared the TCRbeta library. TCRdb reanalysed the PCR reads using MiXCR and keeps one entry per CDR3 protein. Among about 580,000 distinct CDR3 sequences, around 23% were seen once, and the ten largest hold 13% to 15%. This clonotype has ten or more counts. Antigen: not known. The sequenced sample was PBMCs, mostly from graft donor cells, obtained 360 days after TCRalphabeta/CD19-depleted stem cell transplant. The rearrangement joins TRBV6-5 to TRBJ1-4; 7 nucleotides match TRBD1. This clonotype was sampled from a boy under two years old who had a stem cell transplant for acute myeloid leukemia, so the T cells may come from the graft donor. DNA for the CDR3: TGTGCCAGCAGTTCTCAGGGGGTAACGGAAAAACTGTTTTTT. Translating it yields CASSSQGVTEKLFF.